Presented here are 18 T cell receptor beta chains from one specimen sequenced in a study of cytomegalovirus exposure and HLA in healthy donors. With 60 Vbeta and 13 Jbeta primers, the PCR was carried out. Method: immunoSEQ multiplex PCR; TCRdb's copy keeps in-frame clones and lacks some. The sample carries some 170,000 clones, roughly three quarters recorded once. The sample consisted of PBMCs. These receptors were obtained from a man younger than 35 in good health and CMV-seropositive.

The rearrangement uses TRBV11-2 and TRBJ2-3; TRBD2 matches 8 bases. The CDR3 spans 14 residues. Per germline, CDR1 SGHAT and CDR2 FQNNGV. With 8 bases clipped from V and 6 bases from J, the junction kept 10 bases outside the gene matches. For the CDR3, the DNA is TGTGCCAGCGGGGAGCGGGGGTGGGGGGATACGCAGTATTTT. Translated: CASGERGWGDTQYF.

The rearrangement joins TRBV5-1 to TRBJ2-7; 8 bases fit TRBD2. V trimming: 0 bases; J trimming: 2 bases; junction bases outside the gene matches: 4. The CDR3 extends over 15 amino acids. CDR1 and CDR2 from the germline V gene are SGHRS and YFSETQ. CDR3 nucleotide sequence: TGCGCCAGCAGCTTGGATCCGGGAGGGACCTACGAGCAGTACGTC. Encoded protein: CASSLDPGGTYEQYV.

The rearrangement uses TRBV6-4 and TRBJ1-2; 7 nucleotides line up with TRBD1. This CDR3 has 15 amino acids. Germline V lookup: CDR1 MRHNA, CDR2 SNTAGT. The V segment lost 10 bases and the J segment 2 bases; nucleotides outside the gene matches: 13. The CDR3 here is CATKEQMTGNYGYTF. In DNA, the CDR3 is TGTGCCACCAAAGAACAAATGACAGGGAACTATGGCTACACCTTC.

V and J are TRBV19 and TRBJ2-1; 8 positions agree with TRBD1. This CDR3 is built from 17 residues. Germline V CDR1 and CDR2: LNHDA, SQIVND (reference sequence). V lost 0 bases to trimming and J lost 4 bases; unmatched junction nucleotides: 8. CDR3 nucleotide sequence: TGTGCCAGTAGTATAGACATAACAGGGGGATTATACAATGAGCAGTTCTTC. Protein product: CASSIDITGGLYNEQFF.

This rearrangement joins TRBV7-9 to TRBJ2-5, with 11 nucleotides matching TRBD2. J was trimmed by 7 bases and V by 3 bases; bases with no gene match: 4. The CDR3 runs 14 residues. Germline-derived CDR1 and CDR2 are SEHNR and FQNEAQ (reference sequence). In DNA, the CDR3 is TGTGCCAGCAGCTTCTTAGCGGGGGGGGCGACCCAGTACTTC. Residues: CASSFLAGGATQYF.

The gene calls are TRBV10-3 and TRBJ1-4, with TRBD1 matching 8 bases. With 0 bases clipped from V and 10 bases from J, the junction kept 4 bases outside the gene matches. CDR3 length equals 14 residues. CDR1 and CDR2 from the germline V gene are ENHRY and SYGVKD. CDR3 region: CAISESTGAGKLFF. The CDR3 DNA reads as TGTGCCATCAGTGAGTCGACAGGGGCAGGAAAACTGTTTTTT.

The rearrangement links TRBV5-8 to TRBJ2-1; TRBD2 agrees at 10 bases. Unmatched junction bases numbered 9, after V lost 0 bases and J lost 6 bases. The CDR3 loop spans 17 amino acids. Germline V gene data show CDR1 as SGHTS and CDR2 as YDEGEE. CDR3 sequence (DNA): TGTGCCAGCAGCTTGGCGGCACTAGGACTAGCGGTCAATGAGCAGTTCTTC. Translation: CASSLAALGLAVNEQFF.

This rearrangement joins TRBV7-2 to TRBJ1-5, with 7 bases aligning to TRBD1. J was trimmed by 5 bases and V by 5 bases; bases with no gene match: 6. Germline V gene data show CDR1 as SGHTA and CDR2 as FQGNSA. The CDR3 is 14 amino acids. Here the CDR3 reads CASSTRQGHQPQHF. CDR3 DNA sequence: TGTGCCAGCAGCACTAGACAGGGCCATCAGCCCCAGCATTTT. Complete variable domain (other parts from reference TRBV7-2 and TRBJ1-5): GAGVSQSPSNKVTEKGKDVELRCDPISGHTALYWYRQSLGQGLEFLIYFQGNSAPDKSGLPSDRFSAERTGGSVSTLTIQRTQQEDSAVYLCASSTRQGHQPQHFGDGTRLSIL.

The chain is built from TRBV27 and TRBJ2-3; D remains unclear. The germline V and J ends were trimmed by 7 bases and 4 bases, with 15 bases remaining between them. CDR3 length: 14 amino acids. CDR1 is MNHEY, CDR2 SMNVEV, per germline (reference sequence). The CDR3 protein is CASIRSFQSDTQYF. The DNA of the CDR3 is TGTGCCAGCATCCGTTCCTTCCAGTCAGATACGCAGTATTTT.

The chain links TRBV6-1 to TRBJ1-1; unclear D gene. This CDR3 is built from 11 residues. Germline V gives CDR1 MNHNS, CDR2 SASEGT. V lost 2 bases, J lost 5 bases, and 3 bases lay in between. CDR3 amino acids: CASSEYTEAFF. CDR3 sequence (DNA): TGTGCCAGCAGTGAATATACTGAAGCTTTCTTT.

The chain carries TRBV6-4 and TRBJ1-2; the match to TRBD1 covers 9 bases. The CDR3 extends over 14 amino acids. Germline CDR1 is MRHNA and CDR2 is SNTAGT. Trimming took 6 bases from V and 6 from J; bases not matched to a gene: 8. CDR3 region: CASRGDREVDGYTF. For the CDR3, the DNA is TGTGCCAGCAGGGGGGACAGGGAAGTTGATGGCTACACCTTC.

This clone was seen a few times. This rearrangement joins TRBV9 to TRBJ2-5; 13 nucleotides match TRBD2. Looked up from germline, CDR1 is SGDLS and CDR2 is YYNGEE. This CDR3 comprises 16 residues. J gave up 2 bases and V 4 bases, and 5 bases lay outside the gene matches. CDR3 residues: CASSLRLAGGQETQYF. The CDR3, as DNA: TGTGCCAGCAGCCTTCGACTAGCGGGGGGTCAAGAGACCCAGTACTTC. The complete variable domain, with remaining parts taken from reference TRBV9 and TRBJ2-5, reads DSGVTQTPKHLITATGQRVTLRCSPRSGDLSVYWYQQSLDQGLQFLIQYYNGEERAKGNILERFSAQQFPDLHSELNLSSLELGDSALYFCASSLRLAGGQETQYFGPGTRLLVL.

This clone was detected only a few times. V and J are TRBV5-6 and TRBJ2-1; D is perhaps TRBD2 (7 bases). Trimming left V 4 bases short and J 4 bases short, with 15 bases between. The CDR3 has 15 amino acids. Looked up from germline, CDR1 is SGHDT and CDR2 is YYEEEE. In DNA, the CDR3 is TGTGCCAGCAGCCCAGGGAGGGGGGCGTACAATGAGCAGTTCTTC. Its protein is CASSPGRGAYNEQFF.

The CDR3 here is CASSSQGDSPLHF. Written as DNA, the CDR3 is TGTGCCAGCAGCTCACAGGGCGATTCACCCCTCCACTTT. This chain connects TRBV7-9 to TRBJ1-6; possibly TRBD1 for D (6 bases). Germline CDR1 reads SEHNR; CDR2 reads FQNEAQ (reference sequence). The V and J ends lost 4 bases and 8 bases respectively, with 9 bases between them. The CDR3 consists of 13 residues.

CDR3 bases: TGTGCCAGCAGTGAAGATTCAATTATTCGGGAGCGGAAGGGCTACACCTTC. It is translated as CASSEDSIIRERKGYTF. This rearrangement joins TRBV2 to TRBJ1-2, with unresolved D. The CDR3 extends over 17 amino acids. V was clipped by 1 base and J by 8 bases, with 23 bases between them. The germline V gene encodes CDR1 SNHLY and CDR2 FYNNEI.

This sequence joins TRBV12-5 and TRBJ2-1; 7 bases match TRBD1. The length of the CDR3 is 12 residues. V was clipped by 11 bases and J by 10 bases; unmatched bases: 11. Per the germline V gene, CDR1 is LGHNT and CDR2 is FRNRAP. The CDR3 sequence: CASQQGTAEQFF. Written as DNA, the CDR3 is TGTGCTTCTCAACAGGGGACCGCCGAGCAGTTCTTC.

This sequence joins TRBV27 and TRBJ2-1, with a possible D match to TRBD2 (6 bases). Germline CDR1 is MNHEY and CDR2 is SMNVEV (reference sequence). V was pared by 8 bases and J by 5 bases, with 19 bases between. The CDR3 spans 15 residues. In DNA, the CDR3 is TGTGCCAGCGGAAGAAGGAGGGCGAATAACAATGAGCAGTTCTTC. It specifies CASGRRRANNNEQFF.

The CDR3 sequence: CASSEGGSTDTQYF. The DNA for the CDR3 is TGTGCCAGCAGTGAGGGCGGGAGCACAGATACGCAGTATTTT. The chain joins TRBV2 to TRBJ2-3; D is perhaps TRBD2 (5 bases). Germline V gene lookup returns CDR1 SNHLY and CDR2 FYNNEI. V dropped 3 bases and J dropped 0 bases, with 7 bases sitting between them. This CDR3 region has 14 residues.